What follows describes a single TCR beta chain. Its antigen has not been determined. Qualities for individual bases were not recorded, and no much larger clone is one base off. TCRbeta CDR3 regions were amplified from genomic DNA by means of the immunoSEQ Assay, a bias-controlled multiplex PCR. In the authors' own workflow: Within the assay, amplification of reference gene primers was used to estimate how many nucleated cells each sample contained. To quantify the absolute abundance of each unique TCRbeta CDR3 rearrangement, sequence reads were collapsed and filtered. For each sample, productive Simpson clonality was calculated by taking the square root of Simpson's diversity index across productive rearrangements. TCRdb took this table from immuneACCESS and kept in-frame rearrangements with V and J called. Such tables lack part of the clones; where checked against another copy, unresolved V genes explain under half of the gap, and the rest is unexplained. That table is the source of V, J and clone size, and D and trimming were worked out from the DNA. The sample has approximately 220,000 clones on record, roughly 89% of them singletons. 3.5% to 4.5% of the sample is in the top ten clones.

These data belong to a study of blood T cell repertoires in COVID-19 (dated by TCRdb to 2018 to 2021). Broadly, across the study: The collaborator samples originated in the United States, Italy and Spain and spanned the acute and convalescent phases of COVID-19. The material from the prospective study consisted of cDNA or gDNA derived from T cells, B-cell-depleted T cells, or PBMCs. The dataset comprised deeply sampled blood TCRbeta repertoires from subjects exposed to, actively infected with, or recovered from COVID-19. The repertoires were made available in a free public database intended to serve as a resource for research on the immune response to SARS-CoV-2. Samples were obtained from the ongoing ImmuneRACE study (first 160 participants) and from over 1,000 subjects provided by 6 global collaborators. Nearly every sample came with metadata listing a de-identified subject ID, COVID-19 status, age in years and sex. Where HLA class I and class II types were available, the types were taken from metadata supplied by the sample provider, not from assay-based typing.

Results and caveats for the whole study, not just this receptor: How much clinical and demographic metadata was included differed by source and by participant, and the metadata was provided uncurated.

From a lookup of the germline V gene (reference sequence), CDR1 and CDR2 are LGHDT and YNNKEL. V is pruned by 3 bases and J by 4 bases, leaving 0 bases of the junction without a gene match. Taken from cysteine to phenylalanine, the CDR3 has 15 residues. The DNA shown is the 45-base CDR3, in frame from base 1. Participants in the prospective study were aged about 18 to 95 years, lived in under 30 United States geographic areas, and enrolled through a virtual design. Cohort assignment in the prospective study relied on participant-reported clinical history from a screening survey and a study questionnaire. Each participant in the prospective study had whole blood, serum and a nasopharyngeal or oropharyngeal swab collected by mobile phlebotomists. Prospective study participants could optionally give additional blood draws and questionnaires over a roughly 2-month period. Before DNA extraction, blood samples from the prospective study were shipped at room temperature or frozen.

Here the chain combines TRBV3-1 (or the pseudogene TRBV3-2) and TRBJ2-3, and TRBD2 aligns with 14 junction nucleotides. The specimen sequenced was PBMCs or T cells enriched from blood (not recorded which). The clonotype was recovered from a woman in her twenties or thirties with acute COVID-19. The CDR3 has the sequence CASSQTSGGADTQYF. The nucleotide sequence reads TGTGCCAGCAGCCAGACTAGCGGGGGGGCAGATACGCAGTATTTT.